This record covers a single T cell receptor beta chain. What it binds is not known. As defined, naive CD8 cells were CD45RO-negative and positively selected for CCR7, with terminally differentiated effector memory CD45RA+ cells excluded. Only Caucasian adults living in Nashville, Tennessee served as donors. V lost 3 bases, J lost 7 bases, and 13 bases lay in between. The CDR3 spans 14 residues. Germline CDR1 is SGHVS and CDR2 is FNYEAQ. The data derive from a study of shared clonotypes between healthy human individuals. Under the authors' procedure: ImmunoSEQ output held junction-only sequences without quality scores, so filtering differed. The method was immunoSEQ multiplex PCR; TCRdb's version includes in-frame clones alone and lacks a portion of them. V, J and clone size are taken as reported in that table, and D and trimming were inferred from the DNA itself. Of about 750,000 clones detected, 90% to 95% appear once; the ten largest clones hold about 24%.

Overall study results and limits: The naive CD4 repertoires of a few donors were compared, and roughly 5% of clonotypes were shared.

The sample taken for sequencing was naive CD8+ T cells sorted from blood. The source of this sequence is a man younger than 40 in good health. The chain employs TRBV7-6 and TRBJ2-1, with D possibly matching TRBD2 (5 bases). The CDR3 reads CASSFGLSGNEQFF. CDR3 DNA sequence: TGTGCCAGCAGCTTTGGATTGTCGGGGAATGAGCAGTTCTTC.